These T cell receptor beta chains were read from a single sample in a study of T cells in narcolepsy. TCRdb's copy holds only in-frame clones and misses some; the assay was immunoSEQ multiplex PCR. The table shows over 25,000 clones, with roughly 80% occurring only once. Sequencing was performed on memory (CD45RA-) CD4+ T cells from blood. These receptors all stem from a human donor in good health. Each CDR3 is given with its conserved first and last residue. A D gene is named only where the DNA matches it firmly. Some rows mark clone size as missing; the rest say once, few, many or name a class of expanded clone.

DNA	CDR3	V	J	D	size
TGTGCCAGTAGTTCTAGTAGCGGGAGGGCCTACTACAATGAGCAGTTCTTC	CASSSSSGRAYYNEQFF	TRBV19	TRBJ2-1	TRBD2	-
TGCGCCAGCAGCTCAAGTAAACGGACAGGGGGGGATGAGCAGTTCTTC	CASSSSKRTGGDEQFF	TRBV5-1	TRBJ2-1	TRBD1	-
TGTGCCAGCGCGACAGGTAGCGAGCAGTACTTC	CASATGSEQYF	TRBV6-5	TRBJ2-7	-	few
TGTGCCAGCAGCCAAGATCGGGTTAACTACGAGCAGTACTTC	CASSQDRVNYEQYF	TRBV4-2	TRBJ2-7	-	once
TGTGCCAGCAGCCCTGGAAGCGGGAGGGGCACAGATACGCAGTATTTT	CASSPGSGRGTDTQYF	TRBV5-4	TRBJ2-3	TRBD2	once
TGTGCCAGTAGTATACGGAAGGGCATACTGAACACTGAAGCTTTCTTT	CASSIRKGILNTEAFF	TRBV19	TRBJ1-1	-	-
TGTGCCAGCAGTTGGGGAAACACTGAAGCTTTCTTT	CASSWGNTEAFF	TRBV6-5	TRBJ1-1	-	-
TGCAGTGCTCAAGGCACCGGGGAGCTGTTTTTT	CSAQGTGELFF	TRBV20-1	TRBJ2-2	-	-
TGTGCCAGCAGTGCCAAAACCGGGGACTACACAGATACGCAGTATTTT	CASSAKTGDYTDTQYF	TRBV6-1	TRBJ2-3	TRBD2	-
TGTGCCAGCAACCCGACACCAGCAACTAATGAAAAACTGTTTTTT	CASNPTPATNEKLFF	TRBV11-2	TRBJ1-4	-	-
TGCAGTGCTGGAGAGCTCTACGAGCAGTACTTC	CSAGELYEQYF	TRBV20-1	TRBJ2-7	-	-
TGCGCCAGCAGACTGTCTGGGGACACCGGGGAGCTGTTTTTT	CASRLSGDTGELFF	TRBV5-1	TRBJ2-2	-	once
TGTGCCAGCAGTGAAGCGCTTCCTGGGCAGGGGTATGGCTACACCTTC	CASSEALPGQGYGYTF	TRBV2	TRBJ1-2	-	-
TGTGCTAGTGGTTTTGCAGACAGGGTAGCTGAAGCTTTCTTT	CASGFADRVAEAFF	TRBV12-5	TRBJ1-1	TRBD1	-
TGTGCCAGTAGTATGGGCGCACAGCTTGAAAAACTGTTTTTT	CASSMGAQLEKLFF	TRBV19	TRBJ1-4	-	-
TGCAGCGTCGATATTACCGGGACAGGGAACTATGGCTACACCTTC	CSVDITGTGNYGYTF	TRBV29-1	TRBJ1-2	TRBD1	-
TGTGCCAGCTTGACCCTGGGCCTGAGCTCTGGGGCCAACGTCCTGACTTTC	CASLTLGLSSGANVLTF	TRBV9	TRBJ2-6	-	few
TGTGCCAGCAGCCACCGCCGGGACAGGATGAACAATGAGCAGTTCTTC	CASSHRRDRMNNEQFF	TRBV7-2	TRBJ2-1	TRBD1	-
TGTGCCAGCATCCCGAGCTCCTACAATGAGCAGTTCTTC	CASIPSSYNEQFF	TRBV2	TRBJ2-1	-	-
TGTGCCAGCAGCTTAGATCCCCAGCGCGAGCAGTACTTC	CASSLDPQREQYF	TRBV11-2	TRBJ2-7	-	-
TGTGCCAGTCGGCGGGCGGGGAGCAATCAGCCCCAGCATTTT	CASRRAGSNQPQHF	TRBV19	TRBJ1-5	-	-
TGTGCCACCTACGTACGGGGAAAGGGCACTGAAGCTTTCTTT	CATYVRGKGTEAFF	TRBV5-4	TRBJ1-1	-	-
TGTGCCAGCAGCTGGACAGGGGACAGCACTGAAGCTTTCTTT	CASSWTGDSTEAFF	TRBV7-9	TRBJ1-1	TRBD1	few
TGTGCCAGCAGCTTCCTAAACCTACCCGGGGAGCTGTTTTTT	CASSFLNLPGELFF	TRBV5-6	TRBJ2-2	-	-
TGTGCCAGCAGTTCCCCCGGACAGGGTAATGAAAAACTGTTTTTT	CASSSPGQGNEKLFF	TRBV27	TRBJ1-4	TRBD1	-
TGCGCCAGCAGCCAGGACCGGGCTGTTGGGGGTGAGCAGTACTTC	CASSQDRAVGGEQYF	TRBV7-6	TRBJ2-5	-	-
TGTGCCAGCAGCGCTGGGACACTATCTAACTACGAGCAGTACTTC	CASSAGTLSNYEQYF	TRBV9	TRBJ2-7	-	few
TGCGCCAGCAGCGCGGGTGATAGCACAGATACGCAGTATTTT	CASSAGDSTDTQYF	TRBV5-1	TRBJ2-3	-	once
TGTGCCAGCAGTTCCCGTTTCACTGAAGCTTTCTTT	CASSSRFTEAFF	TRBV6-1	TRBJ1-1	-	once
TGTGCCAGCCTACCTGCCGGGACACTCAATCAGCCCCAGCATTTT	CASLPAGTLNQPQHF	TRBV7-8	TRBJ1-5	-	-
TGTGCCAGCAGCCAGCTCGCTGGGGTGAGGGGAGAGACCCAGTACTTC	CASSQLAGVRGETQYF	TRBV14	TRBJ2-5	-	-
TGTGCCAGCAGTAGGGAGAGGGCCTACGAGCAGTACTTC	CASSRERAYEQYF	TRBV5-4	TRBJ2-7	-	-
TGTGCCAGCACTTGGACTAGCGCCTACGAGCAGTACTTC	CASTWTSAYEQYF	TRBV2	TRBJ2-7	TRBD2	-